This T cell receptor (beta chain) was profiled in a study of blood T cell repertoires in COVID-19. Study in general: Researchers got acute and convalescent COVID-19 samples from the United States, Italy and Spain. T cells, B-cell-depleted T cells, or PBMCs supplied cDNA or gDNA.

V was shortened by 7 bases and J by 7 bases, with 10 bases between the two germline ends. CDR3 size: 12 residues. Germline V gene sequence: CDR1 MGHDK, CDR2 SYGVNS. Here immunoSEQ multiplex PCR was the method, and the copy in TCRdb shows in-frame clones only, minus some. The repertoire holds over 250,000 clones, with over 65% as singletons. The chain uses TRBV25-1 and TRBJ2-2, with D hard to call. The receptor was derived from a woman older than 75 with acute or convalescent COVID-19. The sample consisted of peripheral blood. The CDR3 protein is CASTGRIGELFF. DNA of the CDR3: TGTGCCAGCACAGGAAGGATCGGGGAGCTGTTTTTT.